This entry lists 21 T cell receptor beta chains sequenced from one sample in a study of blood T cell repertoires in COVID-19. Clones were read by immunoSEQ multiplex PCR, and TCRdb kept only the in-frame ones, dropping some. The table lists some 80,000 clones, approximately 78% of them singletons, with about a third in the top ten. The sequenced sample was peripheral blood. These receptors were taken from a woman aged 65 to 85 with acute or convalescent COVID-19.

The chain recombines TRBV5-1 with TRBJ2-3; 9 positions match TRBD2. V was pared by 4 bases and J by 2 bases, with 5 bases of the junction left unmatched. The length of the CDR3 is 15 residues. CDR1 SGHRS and CDR2 YFSETQ come from the germline V gene. The CDR3 spells CASSNSGRYTDTQYF. The CDR3 region has the DNA TGCGCCAGCAGCAACAGCGGGAGGTACACAGATACGCAGTATTTT. The full variable domain, rest sourced from reference TRBV5-1 and TRBJ2-3, is KAGVTQTPRYLIKTRGQQVTLSCSPISGHRSVSWYQQTPGQGLQFLFEYFSETQRNKGNFPGRFSGRQFSNSRSEMNVSTLELGDSALYLCASSNSGRYTDTQYFGPGTRLTVL.

This chain uses TRBV5-1 with TRBJ1-3; 9 bases are a match to TRBD1. Germline V gene data show CDR1 as SGHRS and CDR2 as YFSETQ. The CDR3 has 15 amino acids. With V trimmed by 3 bases and J by 4 bases, 5 bases remained unmatched. The DNA for the CDR3 is TGCGCCAGCAGCTGGGGACAGGGATCAGGAAACACCATATATTTT. Its protein is CASSWGQGSGNTIYF.

The chain carries TRBV3-1 (or the pseudogene TRBV3-2) and TRBJ1-6; 7 bases match TRBD1. Germline lookup yields CDR1 LGHDT and CDR2 YNNKEL (reference sequence). Germline trimming cut 5 bases from V and 7 bases from J; bases unmatched to any gene: 8. The CDR3 has 15 amino acids. The CDR3 bases are TGTGCCAGCAGCATCCGGGACAGAGGGAATTCACCCCTCCACTTT. Protein: CASSIRDRGNSPLHF.

The chain recombines TRBV6-5 with TRBJ1-1; TRBD1 is a possible D gene (5 bases). Per the germline V gene, CDR1 is MNHEY and CDR2 is SVGAGI. Trimming left V 6 bases short and J 5 bases short, with 13 bases between. The CDR3 totals 13 residues. CDR3 residues: CASSSPRGTEAFF. The CDR3 bases are TGTGCCAGCAGCTCCCCCCGGGGGACTGAAGCTTTCTTT.

This chain connects TRBV24-1 to TRBJ1-2; 7 positions agree with TRBD1. This CDR3 region has 18 residues. V shed 3 bases and J 4 bases; nucleotides not matched to a gene: 16. Germline V CDR1 and CDR2: KGHDR, SFDVKD. The CDR3, as DNA: TGTGCCACCAGTGATACCCGACGGCAAGGGGGCGAAGGCTATGGCTACACCTTC. Amino acids: CATSDTRRQGGEGYGYTF.

The V call is TRBV3-1 (or the pseudogene TRBV3-2), the J call TRBJ2-1; possible D gene TRBD1, 6 bases. This CDR3 is 11 amino acids long. Germline CDR1 reads LGHDT; CDR2 reads YNNKEL (reference sequence). V lost 4 bases and J lost 8, with 6 bases in between. The CDR3 nucleotides are TGTGCCAGCAGCCGACAGGATGAGCAGTTCTTC. This codes for CASSRQDEQFF.

V usage is TRBV9 and J usage is TRBJ2-3, with D possibly being TRBD1 (5 bases). Germline CDR1 SGDLS, CDR2 YYNGEE. This CDR3 contains 14 residues. The V and J ends lost 0 bases and 6 bases respectively, with 11 bases between them. The CDR3 DNA is TGTGCCAGCAGCGTAGTACGTAACAGGGATACGCAGTATTTT. Protein sequence: CASSVVRNRDTQYF.

The chain couples TRBV19 to TRBJ2-2; D might be TRBD2 (5 bases). V lost 3 bases and J lost 7, with 12 bases in between. Germline lookup yields CDR1 LNHDA and CDR2 SQIVND (reference sequence). The CDR3 totals 14 residues. CDR3 protein: CASSITTGIGELFF. CDR3 DNA: TGTGCCAGTAGTATCACAACCGGGATCGGGGAGCTGTTTTTT.

This clone was detected only once. The chain combines TRBV2 with TRBJ2-7; tentatively, D is TRBD2 (6 bases). Trimming left V 5 bases short and J 5 bases short, with 13 bases between. In germline, CDR1 is SNHLY, CDR2 FYNNEI. This CDR3 is 13 amino acids long. In nucleotides, the CDR3 is TGTGCCAGCAGTCTTAGACTAGAGGACGAGCAGTACTTC. As protein: CASSLRLEDEQYF.

The V and J genes are TRBV4-1 and TRBJ2-7, with 10 bases aligning to TRBD1. Germline CDR1 is MGHRA and CDR2 is YSYEKL. The length of the CDR3 is 17 residues. V lost 2 bases and J lost 7; bases outside the gene matches: 14. The CDR3 is CASSQRPTGTGVREQYF. In DNA form, the CDR3 reads TGCGCCAGCAGCCAACGCCCGACCGGGACAGGGGTGAGGGAGCAGTACTTC.

This sequence joins TRBV30 and TRBJ2-5; TRBD2 matches at 12 bases. Germline trimming cut 1 base from V and 5 bases from J; bases unmatched to any gene: 5. The CDR3 has 15 amino acids. Looked up from germline, CDR1 is GTSNPN and CDR2 is SVGIG (reference sequence). DNA of the CDR3: TGTGCCTGGAGTGGGGCTAGCGGGAGGGCGGAGACCCAGTACTTC. Its translation: CAWSGASGRAETQYF. Full variable domain (missing parts from reference TRBV30 and TRBJ2-5): SQTIHQWPATLVQPVGSPLSLECTVEGTSNPNLYWYRQAAGRGLQLLFYSVGIGQISSEVPQNLSASRPQDRQFILSSKKLLLSDSGFYLCAWSGASGRAETQYFGPGTRLLVL.

This rearrangement joins TRBV5-1 to TRBJ2-1, with D possibly TRBD1 on 6 matching bases. The germline V gene encodes CDR1 SGHRS and CDR2 YFSETQ. The CDR3 has 14 amino acids. Trimming removed 0 bases at V and 3 bases at J, with 7 bases between. CDR3: CASSLGDNYNEQFF. Written as DNA, the CDR3 is TGCGCCAGCAGCTTGGGGGACAACTACAATGAGCAGTTCTTC.

The chain has TRBV27 and TRBJ1-2; D is perhaps TRBD1 (5 bases). The V gene's germline CDR1 is MNHEY and CDR2 SMNVEV (reference sequence). This CDR3 has 12 amino acids. V dropped 5 bases and J dropped 6 bases, with 10 bases sitting between them. The CDR3 DNA reads TGTGCCAGCAGTCTCCAGGGAAATGGCTACACCTTC. Amino acid sequence: CASSLQGNGYTF.

This clone was recorded only once. This rearrangement joins TRBV2 to TRBJ2-1; D unclear. The V gene lost 7 bases and the J gene lost 2 bases, with 12 bases spanning the gap. The germline gives CDR1 SNHLY, CDR2 FYNNEI. The CDR3 extends over 14 amino acids. The CDR3 reads CASKRFLTYNEQFF. The CDR3 DNA reads as TGTGCCAGCAAACGGTTCCTTACCTACAATGAGCAGTTCTTC.

J is TRBJ1-6 and V is TRBV7-3, with TRBD1 matching over 7 bases. This CDR3 spans 16 amino acids. The germline gives CDR1 SGHTA, CDR2 FQGTGA. V lost 3 bases, J lost 1 base, and 3 bases stayed unmatched. CDR3 sequence reads: CASSLRGRSYNSPLHF. The CDR3 DNA is TGTGCCAGCAGCTTGAGGGGGCGTTCCTATAATTCACCCCTCCACTTT. Together with reference TRBV7-3 and TRBJ1-6, the CDR3 gives the full variable domain: GAGVSQTPSNKVTEKGKYVELRCDPISGHTALYWYRQSLGQGPEFLIYFQGTGAADDSGLPNDRFFAVRPEGSVSTLKIQRTERGDSAVYLCASSLRGRSYNSPLHFGNGTRLTVT.

The chain employs TRBV19 and TRBJ2-6; unclear D gene. Germline lookup yields CDR1 LNHDA and CDR2 SQIVND (reference sequence). V was trimmed by 3 bases and J by 0 bases, leaving 12 bases between them. The CDR3 totals 17 residues. In DNA, the CDR3 is TGTGCCAGTAGTATCCCCTACAGAACCTCTGGGGCCAACGTCCTGACTTTC. Amino acid sequence: CASSIPYRTSGANVLTF.

V gene TRBV29-1 combines with J gene TRBJ1-1, with 11 positions matching TRBD1. The ends lost 2 bases at V and 4 bases at J; junction bases unmatched: 3. Per germline, CDR1 SQVTM and CDR2 ANQGSEA. CDR3 length: 14 residues. Written as DNA, the CDR3 is TGCAGCGTTGAACGGACAGGGGGCTTCACTGAAGCTTTCTTT. Protein product: CSVERTGGFTEAFF. Based on the CDR3 plus reference TRBV29-1 and TRBJ1-1, the full variable domain is SAVISQKPSRDICQRGTSLTIQCQVDSQVTMMFWYRQQPGQSLTLIATANQGSEATYESGFVIDKFPISRPNLTFSTLTVSNMSPEDSSIYLCSVERTGGFTEAFFGQGTRLTVV.

The rearrangement joins TRBV12-5 to TRBJ2-7; no firm D call. The CDR3 consists of 12 residues. Germline values: CDR1 LGHNT, CDR2 FRNRAP. Trimming removed 5 bases from V and 2 bases from J, with 7 bases in between. CDR3: CASGARTYEQYF. The CDR3 DNA reads TGTGCTAGTGGTGCCAGGACCTACGAGCAGTACTTC.

The chain carries TRBV3-1 (or the pseudogene TRBV3-2) and TRBJ2-3; 11 bases are shared with TRBD2. Germline CDR1 LGHDT, CDR2 YNNKEL (reference sequence). The V gene end was trimmed by 2 bases and the J gene end by 4 bases; junction bases not matched to a gene: 20. The CDR3 has 21 amino acids. The chain's CDR3 is CASSQIFPGGQLAGASDTQYF. The CDR3 region has the DNA TGTGCCAGCAGCCAAATTTTCCCGGGGGGCCAACTAGCGGGAGCATCAGATACGCAGTATTTT.

The V call is TRBV7-3, the J call TRBJ2-7; TRBD2 agrees at 9 bases. Germline trimming cut 2 bases from V and 3 bases from J; bases unmatched to any gene: 2. The CDR3 totals 14 residues. Germline V gives CDR1 SGHTA, CDR2 FQGTGA. The CDR3 reads CASSLLAGNYEQYF. CDR3 nucleotides: TGTGCCAGCAGCTTACTAGCGGGGAACTACGAGCAGTACTTC.

The gene calls are TRBV19 and TRBJ1-1; perhaps TRBD1 as D (6 bases). CDR1 and CDR2 (germline): LNHDA, SQIVND (reference sequence). CDR3 length equals 14 residues. The V gene lost 7 bases and the J gene lost 2 bases, with 14 bases spanning the gap. The CDR3 sequence: CASTWGRGNTEAFF. CDR3 DNA sequence: TGTGCCAGTACTTGGGGCAGGGGTAACACTGAAGCTTTCTTT. Variable domain in full (rest from reference TRBV19 and TRBJ1-1): DGGITQSPKYLFRKEGQNVTLSCEQNLNHDAMYWYRQDPGQGLRLIYYSQIVNDFQKGDIAEGYSVSREKKESFPLTVTSAQKNPTAFYLCASTWGRGNTEAFFGQGTRLTVV.